Below, one T cell receptor beta chain is given with its context. Its antigen remains unidentified. The sample comes from a study of cytomegalovirus exposure and HLA in healthy donors. Study findings and constraints: In an earlier analysis, about 87% or about 30%: the productive usage of most TCR beta V segments.

This CDR3 contains 15 residues. With 4 bases clipped from V and 0 bases from J, the junction kept 2 bases outside the gene matches. Germline lookup yields CDR1 LNHDA and CDR2 SQIVND (reference sequence). The PCR had 60 Vbeta and 13 Jbeta primers. The protocol was immunoSEQ multiplex PCR, while the TCRdb copy is restricted to in-frame clones and leaves out a portion. Of roughly 140,000 clones listed, about 76% are singletons. The rearrangement links TRBV19 to TRBJ2-1; 8 positions match TRBD2. Sequencing was carried out using PBMCs. The sequence came from a man between 18 and 35 years old in good health and CMV-seronegative. The DNA for the CDR3 is TGTGCCAGTAGTACAAGCGGGAGCTCCTACAATGAGCAGTTCTTC. This translates into CASSTSGSSYNEQFF.